The 2 T cell receptor beta chains reported below all come from one sample, sequenced in a study of tissue T cells after allogeneic stem cell transplantation. Assay: immunoSEQ multiplex PCR; the TCRdb copy retains only in-frame clones and omits some. The sample consists of tens of thousands of clones, about two thirds of them appearing once. The sample consisted of spleen. These receptors were taken from a female BALB/c mouse in good health. The mouse strain carries the MHC haplotype H2-d.

Concerning this clone itself: The gene names here belong to mouse. The read is 1 residue too short to cover the CDR3 end, so that end is filled in from the germline J gene. The chain employs TRBV3 and TRBJ2-5, with TRBD2 matching 10 bases. With 1 base clipped from V and 2 bases from J, the junction kept 6 bases outside the gene matches. CDR1 is SNHLY and CDR2 is FYNGKV in the germline V gene (reference sequence). The CDR3 totals 17 residues. The covered CDR3 bases are TGTGCCAGCAGCTTAGTCTGGGGGGGCGCTGGCCAAGACACCCAGTAC. Encoded protein: CASSLVWGGAGQDTQY. The full CDR3 is CASSLVWGGAGQDTQYF.

This clone has a single count. Gene names are mouse gene names. The read gets to within 1 residue of the CDR3 end, and the germline J gene fills in the rest. V usage is TRBV1 and J usage is TRBJ2-3, with D uncertain. V lost 1 base and J 0 bases, leaving 5 bases between the germline ends. There are 14 residues in the CDR3. Germline V gene data show CDR1 as NSQYPW and CDR2 as LRSPGD (reference sequence). Incomplete CDR3 DNA: TGCACCTGCAGTGCAGCGGGGAGTGCAGAAACGCTGTAT. This gives the protein CTCSAAGSAETLY. The complete CDR3 reads CTCSAAGSAETLYF.